The 9 T cell receptor beta chains below come from one sample, sequenced in a study of technical replicates of blood from four donors. TCRdb's copy holds only in-frame clones and misses some; the assay was immunoSEQ multiplex PCR. The profile covers roughly 66,000 clones, with about 90% appearing a single time and approximately 5.1% taken by the ten largest. The sequenced sample was PBMCs. These TCRs come from a human donor in good health. Some clones in this sample may be carry-over from other donors' samples.

The V call is TRBV27, the J call TRBJ2-1; 7 bases are shared with TRBD2. This CDR3 is built from 15 residues. The trim removed 1 base at V and 2 bases at J, leaving 2 bases unmatched. Germline-derived CDR1 and CDR2 are MNHEY and SMNVEV (reference sequence). CDR3 DNA sequence: TGTGCCAGCAGTTTATATGCGGGGGCCTACAATGAGCAGTTCTTC. Its protein is CASSLYAGAYNEQFF.

The genes are TRBV6-6 and TRBJ2-5; 9 bases match TRBD1. The CDR3 is 16 residues long. With 5 bases clipped from V and 4 bases from J, the junction kept 11 bases outside the gene matches. Germline-derived CDR1 and CDR2 are MNHNY and SVGAGI (reference sequence). Here the CDR3 DNA reads TGTGCCAGCAGTAACACCGGGACAGGGTTGGGAGAGACCCAGTACTTC. Its protein product is CASSNTGTGLGETQYF.

A single count supports this clone. The rearrangement uses TRBV7-3 and TRBJ2-6; D is perhaps TRBD2 (6 bases). Trimming took off 5 bases at V and 0 bases at J, with 17 bases between the two ends. Germline assignment: CDR1 SGHTA and CDR2 FQGTGA. This CDR3 contains 18 residues. CDR3 sequence reads: CASSPLGRAGSGANVLTF. The CDR3 DNA follows: TGTGCCAGCAGCCCATTGGGGCGAGCGGGCTCTGGGGCCAACGTCCTGACTTTC.

The chain is built from TRBV7-3 and TRBJ1-2; 12 nucleotides line up with TRBD1. The CDR3 has 16 residues. The V gene end was trimmed by 5 bases and the J gene end by 8 bases; junction bases not matched to a gene: 12. Germline V lookup: CDR1 SGHTA, CDR2 FQGTGA. CDR3 sequence (DNA): TGTGCCAGCAGCAGAACACCGGGACAGGGGGCGGAGGGCTACACCTTC. Translation: CASSRTPGQGAEGYTF.

The chain joins TRBV6-1 to TRBJ1-1; D unresolved. Germline V gives CDR1 MNHNS, CDR2 SASEGT. V gave up 4 bases and J gave up 1 base, with 7 bases separating them. The CDR3 contains 13 residues. Written as DNA, the CDR3 is TGTGCCAGCAGTGTGTACAAGAACACTGAAGCTTTCTTT. It translates to CASSVYKNTEAFF.

This clone was found once. CDR3 amino acids: CASSLAPGGVYEQYF. In DNA, the CDR3 is TGCGCCAGCAGCTTGGCCCCTGGGGGGGTCTACGAGCAGTACTTC. The V call is TRBV5-1, the J call TRBJ2-7, with 7 bases identical to TRBD2. Trimming cost V 0 bases and J 3 bases; bases outside gene matches: 6. Germline assignment: CDR1 SGHRS and CDR2 YFSETQ. The CDR3 consists of 15 residues. The whole variable domain, remainder taken from reference TRBV5-1 and TRBJ2-7, is KAGVTQTPRYLIKTRGQQVTLSCSPISGHRSVSWYQQTPGQGLQFLFEYFSETQRNKGNFPGRFSGRQFSNSRSEMNVSTLELGDSALYLCASSLAPGGVYEQYFGPGTRLTVT.

The chain joins TRBV7-9 to TRBJ1-4; the match to TRBD1 covers 7 bases. Germline CDR1 and CDR2: SEHNR and FQNEAQ (reference sequence). V shed 3 bases and J 7 bases; nucleotides not matched to a gene: 5. The CDR3 is made up of 14 amino acids. DNA of the CDR3: TGTGCCAGCAGCTTTTCGCAGGGGGGTGAAAAACTGTTTTTT. This gives the protein CASSFSQGGEKLFF.

The chain has TRBV30 and TRBJ2-1; D is perhaps TRBD2 (6 bases). The CDR3 runs to 14 residues. Germline-derived CDR1 and CDR2 are GTSNPN and SVGIG (reference sequence). Between the trimmed V and J ends, which lost 1 base and 11 bases, there was a span of 18 bases. As DNA, the CDR3 is TGTGCCTGGAGTGGCACAGATACTAGCTACCAGCAGTTCTTC. Its protein is CAWSGTDTSYQQFF.

The rearrangement joins TRBV18 to TRBJ2-7, with 8 bases aligning to TRBD1. With 2 bases clipped from V and 7 bases from J, the junction kept 7 bases outside the gene matches. Germline V CDR1 and CDR2: KGHSH, LQKENI. This CDR3 has 14 residues. The CDR3 DNA follows: TGTGCCAGCTCACCAAGGCAGGGGGCAGGTGAGCAGTACTTC. It translates to CASSPRQGAGEQYF.